Listed below are T cell receptor beta chains from one sample, sequenced in a study of beta chain features in type 1 diabetes. Profiled with immunoSEQ multiplex PCR; TCRdb holds only in-frame clones, not every one. The sample comprises 300,000 to 400,000 clones, 10% to 15% of which are singletons, and roughly 0.015% rests with the top ten. The sample was naive CD4+ T cells from blood. These receptors were taken from a man aged 18 to 29 in good health. The CDR3 runs from the conserved cysteine through the conserved F or W. A D gene is named only where the DNA matches it firmly. Clone size, where shown, is once, few, many, or a class for clones that have expanded.

size	V	D	J	CDR3	DNA
few	TRBV7-9	TRBD2	TRBJ2-3	CASSLALAEDTQYF	TGTGCCAGCAGCTTAGCCCTAGCGGAAGATACGCAGTATTTT
.	TRBV7-2	TRBD2	TRBJ2-5	CASSAGLAGGQETQYF	TGTGCCAGCAGCGCGGGACTAGCGGGGGGCCAAGAGACCCAGTACTTC
.	TRBV14	.	TRBJ2-3	CASSPESRTQYF	TGTGCCAGCAGCCCCGAGAGTCGTACGCAGTATTTT
.	TRBV15	.	TRBJ1-4	CATRTPQGLNEKLFF	TGTGCCACCAGAACCCCTCAGGGCCTAAATGAAAAACTGTTTTTT
.	TRBV19	.	TRBJ2-7	CASSPSYEQYF	TGTGCCAGTAGTCCATCCTACGAGCAGTACTTC
few	TRBV2	.	TRBJ2-7	CARSDPPGFIAYEQYF	TGTGCCAGGAGCGATCCCCCGGGATTCATTGCATACGAGCAGTACTTC
.	TRBV18	.	TRBJ2-1	CASSLRSYSSYNEQFF	TGTGCCAGCTCTTTACGCTCCTACAGCTCCTACAATGAGCAGTTCTTC
.	TRBV9	.	TRBJ2-5	CASSVEPTRGQETQYF	TGTGCCAGCAGCGTAGAGCCCACCCGGGGCCAAGAGACCCAGTACTTC
few	TRBV5-1	.	TRBJ1-1	CASSLAGPYTEAFF	TGCGCCAGCAGCTTAGCAGGGCCGTACACTGAAGCTTTCTTT
few	TRBV6-5	.	TRBJ2-1	CASSYRGWREQFF	TGTGCCAGCAGTTATAGGGGTTGGCGGGAGCAGTTCTTC
.	TRBV4-3	.	TRBJ2-2	CACPRGTGELFF	TGCGCCTGCCCGCGGGGCACCGGGGAGCTGTTTTTT
few	TRBV25-1	TRBD1	TRBJ2-3	CASSEYVIRGPDTQYF	TGTGCCAGCAGTGAATATGTGATCAGGGGGCCAGATACGCAGTATTTT
once	TRBV7-8	.	TRBJ1-6	CASSLTGTGNSPLHF	TGTGCCAGCAGCTTAACCGGGACTGGAAATTCACCCCTCCACTTT
few	TRBV28	.	TRBJ2-5	CASRDSQKETQYF	TGTGCCAGCAGGGACAGTCAAAAAGAGACCCAGTACTTC
.	TRBV7-2	.	TRBJ2-1	CASSLGQSYNEQFF	TGTGCCAGCAGCTTAGGGCAATCCTACAATGAGCAGTTCTTC